This T cell receptor (beta chain) was found in a study of T cell changes during pregnancy in multiple sclerosis. Measured with immunoSEQ multiplex PCR; TCRdb has only the in-frame clones, and not every one. The sample has fewer than 60,000 clones, around 92% seen once. The sequence derives from a female donor with multiple sclerosis, enrolled in a pregnancy study. Here the sequenced sample was CD4+ T cells from peripheral blood mononuclear cells, taken after pregnancy.

The CDR3 DNA is TGTGCCAGCAGCCAAGTCAGCGGGAGGACCGGGGAGCTGTTTTTT. This translates into CASSQVSGRTGELFF. This chain joins TRBV14 and TRBJ2-2, with 9 bases aligning to TRBD2. Unmatched junction bases numbered 2, after V lost 1 base and J lost 5 bases. CDR1 and CDR2 from the germline V gene are SGHDN and FVKESK. This CDR3 comprises 15 residues.